This TCR beta chain was identified in a study of cytomegalovirus exposure and HLA in healthy donors. Study results and caveats: Researchers counted around 160 TCR beta chains as cytomegalovirus-associated. Cytomegalovirus status was reportedly diagnosed by the classifier with high sensitivity and specificity.

CDR1 and CDR2 from the germline V gene are SGHNT and YYREEE (reference sequence). The CDR3 spans 15 residues. V was clipped by 0 bases and J by 0 bases, with 9 bases between them. The protocol was immunoSEQ multiplex PCR, while the TCRdb copy is restricted to in-frame clones and leaves out a portion. The repertoire holds under 250,000 clones, with 70% to 90% as singletons. Concerning this clone: The antigen remains undetermined.

Specimen: PBMCs. This clonotype originated in a woman aged 18 to 35 in good health and CMV-seronegative. The V and J genes are TRBV5-4 and TRBJ1-1, with D hard to call. The CDR3: CASSLGPGLNTEAFF. The CDR3 region has the DNA TGTGCCAGCAGCTTGGGCCCGGGGTTGAACACTGAAGCTTTCTTT.